These 15 T cell receptor beta chains were sequenced from one sample in a study of beta chain features in type 1 diabetes. Expressed TCRB transcripts were sequenced because the entire RNA isolate underwent reverse transcription. Clones were sequenced by immunoSEQ multiplex PCR, and TCRdb holds only the in-frame ones, with some missing. The table lists hundreds of thousands of clones, under 8.5% of them singletons, with approximately 0.47% in the top ten. Sequenced material: central memory CD4+ T cells from blood. Receptors originate from a woman younger than 35 in good health.

This clone was counted many times. The chain couples TRBV11-1 to TRBJ2-3, with D possibly matching TRBD1 (6 bases). The V and J ends lost 5 bases and 4 bases respectively, with 19 bases between them. The germline CDR1 and CDR2 sequences are SGHAT and FQDESV (reference sequence). CDR3 length: 16 residues. CDR3 residues: CASSASRDAGADTQYF. The CDR3 nucleotides read TGTGCCAGCAGCGCCTCTCGGGACGCAGGGGCAGATACGCAGTATTTT.

At least ten counts were recorded for this clone. This sequence joins TRBV5-4 and TRBJ1-1; D might be TRBD1 (5 bases). The CDR3 totals 13 residues. From germline, CDR1 is SGHNT and CDR2 YYREEE (reference sequence). Trimming removed 2 bases at V and 10 bases at J, with 15 bases between. The CDR3 region is CASSFGDRRRAFF. In DNA, the CDR3 is TGTGCCAGCAGCTTTGGGGACCGGCGTCGAGCTTTCTTT.

This clone was counted at least ten times. Other DNA sequences of this sample code for an identical CDR3. This chain joins TRBV28 and TRBJ2-3, with D possibly being TRBD1 (6 bases). CDR3 length: 11 residues. The germline CDR1 and CDR2 sequences are MDHEN and SYDVKM. V was shortened by 11 bases and J by 3 bases, with 9 bases between the two germline ends. The CDR3: CASQGTDTQYF. The CDR3 DNA reads as TGTGCCTCCCAGGGGACAGATACGCAGTATTTT.

This clone occurred a few times. The rearrangement joins TRBV7-2 to TRBJ1-4, with D possibly being TRBD1 (5 bases). The germline V and J ends were trimmed by 1 base and 4 bases, with 10 bases remaining between them. Germline CDR1 reads SGHTA; CDR2 reads FQGNSA. CDR3 length: 15 residues. The CDR3, as DNA: TGTGCCAGCAGCTTAGTCGGGACGGGTAATGAAAAACTGTTTTTT. Its protein is CASSLVGTGNEKLFF.

This clone turned up a few times. J is TRBJ1-3 and V is TRBV18; TRBD1 aligns across 9 bases. CDR3 length: 16 amino acids. Germline-derived CDR1 and CDR2 are KGHSH and LQKENI. The ends lost 3 bases at V and 4 bases at J; junction bases unmatched: 7. The CDR3 nucleotides are TGTGCCAGCTCACCCGCACAGGGGGCGTCCGGAAACACCATATATTTT. The encoded protein is CASSPAQGASGNTIYF.

This rearrangement joins TRBV5-1 to TRBJ2-7; 8 bases are a match to TRBD2. The CDR3 consists of 14 residues. The junction had 9 bases not matched to a gene; V was cut back by 6 bases and J by 4 bases. Germline V gene data show CDR1 as SGHRS and CDR2 as YFSETQ. CDR3 DNA sequence: TGCGCCAGCACCCCCGGGACTAGACAATACGAGCAGTACTTC. Encoded protein: CASTPGTRQYEQYF.

The sample holds a few counts of this clone. The chain employs TRBV27 and TRBJ2-2; no reliable D call. V was cut by 5 bases and J by 5 bases, with 9 bases left in between. The V gene's germline CDR1 is MNHEY and CDR2 SMNVEV (reference sequence). The CDR3 spans 13 residues. In DNA, the CDR3 is TGTGCCAGCAGTCCTTACAGAACCGGGGAGCTGTTTTTT. Residues: CASSPYRTGELFF.

The rearrangement links TRBV5-6 to TRBJ1-5; D remains ambiguous. Looked up from germline, CDR1 is SGHDT and CDR2 is YYEEEE. The CDR3 runs to 14 residues. Trimming left V 1 base short and J 7 bases short, with 12 bases between. This CDR3 is CASSLMGRGQPQHF. CDR3 DNA: TGTGCCAGCAGCTTGATGGGGAGAGGGCAGCCCCAGCATTTT.

A few counts support this clone. The CDR3 is CASLLGMNTEAFF. The CDR3 DNA is TGTGCCAGCCTCCTGGGCATGAACACTGAAGCTTTCTTT. V and J are TRBV5-6 and TRBJ1-1; D remains unclear. The ends were cut back, 7 bases at V and 0 bases at J, with 10 bases in the middle. This CDR3 has 13 residues. The germline V gene has CDR1 SGHDT and CDR2 YYEEEE. Together with reference TRBV5-6 and TRBJ1-1, the CDR3 gives the full variable domain: DAGVTQSPTHLIKTRGQQVTLRCSPKSGHDTVSWYQQALGQGPQFIFQYYEEEERQRGNFPDRFSGHQFPNYSSELNVNALLLGDSALYLCASLLGMNTEAFFGQGTRLTVV.

The chain is built from TRBV9 and TRBJ2-3; a weak D match, TRBD2 (7 bases). CDR1 and CDR2 from the germline V gene are SGDLS and YYNGEE. This CDR3 comprises 16 residues. Trimming took off 0 bases at V and 4 bases at J, with 15 bases between the two ends. This CDR3 reads CASSVDGRGGPDTQYF. DNA of the CDR3: TGTGCCAGCAGCGTAGACGGTAGGGGGGGCCCAGATACGCAGTATTTT.

The chain is built from TRBV15 and TRBJ2-1; D unclear. Looked up from germline, CDR1 is LNHNV and CDR2 is YYDKDF (reference sequence). V was trimmed by 0 bases and J by 4 bases, leaving 10 bases between them. The CDR3 runs 15 residues. CDR3 sequence reads: CATSRDSPNYNEQFF. The CDR3 DNA follows: TGTGCCACCAGCAGAGATAGCCCTAATTACAATGAGCAGTTCTTC.

The J gene is TRBJ1-2, the V gene TRBV4-1, with 7 bases lining up with TRBD1. The trim removed 0 bases at V and 7 bases at J, leaving 5 bases unmatched. Germline values: CDR1 MGHRA, CDR2 YSYEKL. The CDR3 totals 14 residues. The chain's CDR3 is CASSQDATGVGYTF. CDR3 nucleotides: TGCGCCAGCAGCCAAGACGCTACAGGGGTTGGCTACACCTTC.

The chain couples TRBV5-1 to TRBJ2-7; weak D call: TRBD2 (6 bases). V was clipped by 3 bases and J by 5 bases, with 9 bases between them. Germline assignment: CDR1 SGHRS and CDR2 YFSETQ. This CDR3 spans 12 amino acids. The CDR3 DNA reads as TGCGCCAGCAGCTATAGCGGAAACGAGCAGTACTTC. It specifies CASSYSGNEQYF.

This clone was seen only a few times. This chain uses TRBV5-1 with TRBJ2-7; D is unclear. The germline V gene has CDR1 SGHRS and CDR2 YFSETQ. The CDR3 has 15 residues. V was pared by 7 bases and J by 1 base, with 18 bases between. The DNA for the CDR3 is TGCGCCAGCGCCCCCCCCGAACGTGGGTCCTACGAGCAGTACTTC. It encodes CASAPPERGSYEQYF.

This clone was seen a handful of times. The chain carries TRBV29-1 and TRBJ1-2, with 8 bases lining up with TRBD1. This CDR3 region has 13 residues. The V and J ends lost 6 bases and 4 bases, in that order; junction bases with no gene match: 7. Germline V gene sequence: CDR1 SQVTM, CDR2 ANQGSEA. The CDR3 DNA reads TGCAGCGTCGGGACAGGTCTTTCCTATGGCTACACCTTC. This gives the protein CSVGTGLSYGYTF.